These 5 T cell receptor beta chains were all obtained from the same sample, sequenced in a study of CD8 T cells in Susac syndrome. Random-hexamer reverse transcription was applied to about 0.45 to 1 ug RNA. TCRdb re-called the immunoSEQ multiplex PCR reads through MiXCR, storing one row per CDR3 protein. Counted here are over 65,000 distinct CDR3 sequences, about 92% occurring once; the ten biggest clones make up roughly 0.5%. The sample comprised CD4+ T cells from PBMCs. These receptors were obtained from a human donor with Susac syndrome.

The J gene is TRBJ2-1, the V gene TRBV10-2; the D gene is possibly TRBD2 (6 bases). CDR1 and CDR2 (germline): WSHSY, SAAADI. CDR3 length equals 11 residues. V was trimmed by 7 bases and J by 10 bases, leaving 11 bases between them. The CDR3 region is CASMARGEQFF. The CDR3, as DNA: TGCGCCAGCATGGCCCGGGGGGAGCAGTTCTTC.

The CDR3 sequence is CASSLGTFSPLHF. CDR3 nucleotides: TGTGCCAGCAGCCTTGGGACCTTTTCACCCCTCCACTTT. This chain links TRBV7-2 with TRBJ1-6; possibly TRBD1 for D (5 bases). The length of the CDR3 is 13 residues. The germline V gene has CDR1 SGHTA and CDR2 FQGNSA. Trimming cost V 5 bases and J 9 bases, with 11 bases left between them.

In this sample, this clonotype turned up a few times. The gene calls are TRBV6-5 and TRBJ2-2; the match to TRBD1 covers 7 bases. The CDR3 length is 15 residues. Germline CDR1 reads MNHEY; CDR2 reads SVGAGI. The junction had 3 bases not matched to a gene; V was cut back by 5 bases and J by 0 bases. The CDR3 sequence: CASSPGGANTGELFF. DNA of the CDR3: TGTGCCAGCAGTCCAGGGGGAGCGAACACCGGGGAGCTGTTTTTT.

J is TRBJ2-7 and V is TRBV29-1; 9 bases map to TRBD1. Germline V CDR1 and CDR2: SQVTM, ANQGSEA. V trimming: 7 bases; J trimming: 6 bases; junction bases outside the gene matches: 13. The CDR3 spans 14 residues. Here the CDR3 DNA reads TGCAGCGCACAGGGGGCGCGGGTCTCCGGCGAGCAGTACTTC. Its translation is CSAQGARVSGEQYF.

The chain uses TRBV21-1 and TRBJ2-1; the table assigns TRBD1, which was not confirmed against the DNA. TRBV21-1 is tagged as a pseudogene. CDR3 length: 18 residues. CDR3 in DNA: TGTGCCAGCAGCAAAGCAGACTCAAGGAGTAGGGGGGACAATGAGCAGTTCTTC. Translation: CASSKADSRSRGDNEQFF.